These 22 T cell receptor beta chains originate from one sample sequenced in a study of shared clonotypes between healthy human individuals (dated by TCRdb to the early 2020s). Libraries came from the immunoSEQ multiplex PCR assay. This immuneACCESS table, as held by TCRdb, lists in-frame sequences with V and J called but not all clones. Of the missing ones, under half trace to an unresolved V gene in checked studies; the others have no known cause. The sample table records about 700,000 clones; about 91% of these occur just once. The ten biggest clones cover about 24% of the sample. CD8 naive samples consisted of CD45RO-negative cells that were positively selected for CCR7, yielding a CD45RA+CCR7+ population without TemRA cells. Sequencing was done on a sample of naive CD8+ T cells sorted from blood. Taken with the paper, the label for cell subset or site translates to: CD45RA+CCR7+. The receptors come from a man between 25 and 39 years old in good health.

This clone turned up a few times. This chain joins TRBV4-1 and TRBJ1-1; D not certain. The ends were cut back, 0 bases at V and 1 base at J, with 6 bases in the middle. This CDR3 comprises 14 residues. CDR1 MGHRA and CDR2 YSYEKL come from the germline V gene. CDR3 sequence (DNA): TGCGCCAGCAGCCAAGATTCGGAGAACACTGAAGCTTTCTTT. Its translation is CASSQDSENTEAFF.

The rearrangement links TRBV5-6 to TRBJ2-5; TRBD2 is a possible D gene (5 bases). Trimming took 4 bases from V and 7 from J, leaving 14 bases between them. The CDR3 sequence is 13 residues long. Germline V gene sequence: CDR1 SGHDT, CDR2 YYEEEE. CDR3 amino acids: CASSTTGGGTQYF. CDR3 sequence (DNA): TGTGCCAGCAGCACTACTGGAGGCGGGACCCAGTACTTC.

The chain recombines TRBV7-2 with TRBJ2-5; tentative D call: TRBD1 (5 bases). V was pared by 1 base and J by 1 base, with 7 bases between. Looked up from germline, CDR1 is SGHTA and CDR2 is FQGNSA. The CDR3 has 14 amino acids. CDR3 bases: TGTGCCAGCAGCTTAGAGGGGATCCAAGAGACCCAGTACTTC. Residues: CASSLEGIQETQYF. The variable domain in full, completed from reference TRBV7-2 and TRBJ2-5, reads GAGVSQSPSNKVTEKGKDVELRCDPISGHTALYWYRQSLGQGLEFLIYFQGNSAPDKSGLPSDRFSAERTGGSVSTLTIQRTQQEDSAVYLCASSLEGIQETQYFGPGTRLLVL.

This chain uses TRBV7-2 with TRBJ2-4; the D is unclear. This CDR3 spans 16 amino acids. Germline V gene lookup returns CDR1 SGHTA and CDR2 FQGNSA. The V and J ends lost 1 base and 0 bases respectively, with 10 bases between them. In DNA form, the CDR3 reads TGTGCCAGCAGCTTAGGGCGGCAACTAGCCAAAAACATTCAGTACTTC. It codes for CASSLGRQLAKNIQYF.

This clone was seen only once. This chain uses TRBV6-6 with TRBJ1-1; D is unresolved. Trimming removed 8 bases at V and 0 bases at J, with 7 bases between. The CDR3 runs 12 residues. CDR1 is MNHNY, CDR2 SVGAGI, per germline (reference sequence). CDR3 protein: CASGFMNTEAFF. CDR3 coding DNA: TGTGCCAGCGGTTTCATGAACACTGAAGCTTTCTTT.

The chain combines TRBV19 with TRBJ2-1, with TRBD2 matching 8 bases. J gave up 8 bases and V 3 bases, and 12 bases lay outside the gene matches. The CDR3 loop spans 16 amino acids. CDR1 is LNHDA, CDR2 SQIVND, per germline (reference sequence). The CDR3 loop is CASSIPPGGTLDEQFF. CDR3 coding DNA: TGTGCCAGTAGTATCCCCCCGGGGGGGACTTTAGATGAGCAGTTCTTC. The variable domain in full, completed from reference TRBV19 and TRBJ2-1, reads DGGITQSPKYLFRKEGQNVTLSCEQNLNHDAMYWYRQDPGQGLRLIYYSQIVNDFQKGDIAEGYSVSREKKESFPLTVTSAQKNPTAFYLCASSIPPGGTLDEQFFGPGTRLTVL.

This clone was detected once. This chain connects TRBV27 to TRBJ2-7, with unresolved D. Trimming removed 2 bases at V and 2 bases at J, with 10 bases between. Germline CDR1 MNHEY, CDR2 SMNVEV (reference sequence). This CDR3 has 14 amino acids. Here the CDR3 DNA reads TGTGCCAGCAGTTTAAGTTCCCGCACCTACGAGCAGTACTTC. Its protein is CASSLSSRTYEQYF.

The V gene is TRBV19, the J gene TRBJ2-1, with no clear D. With 2 bases removed from V and 4 bases from J, the gap between germline ends came to 6 bases. CDR1 and CDR2 from the germline V gene are LNHDA and SQIVND (reference sequence). This CDR3 is 13 amino acids long. CDR3: CASSITVYNEQFF. The CDR3, as DNA: TGTGCCAGTAGTATAACGGTTTACAATGAGCAGTTCTTC.

The chain links TRBV5-5 to TRBJ2-3; 13 nucleotides line up with TRBD2. Germline trimming cut 0 bases from V and 0 bases from J; bases unmatched to any gene: 4. The CDR3 runs to 18 residues. Germline CDR1 is SGHKS and CDR2 is YYEKEE (reference sequence). Here the CDR3 DNA reads TGTGCCAGCAGCTTGGGACTAGCGGGGGGAATTAGCACAGATACGCAGTATTTT. This encodes CASSLGLAGGISTDTQYF.

The chain couples TRBV7-6 to TRBJ2-3, with D possibly being TRBD1 (8 bases). This CDR3 spans 14 amino acids. V was trimmed by 5 bases and J by 9 bases, leaving 18 bases between them. From germline, CDR1 is SGHVS and CDR2 FNYEAQ. The CDR3 DNA sequence: TGTGCCAGCAGCCCAGATACAGGGGGGGCCACGCAGTATTTT. Translated: CASSPDTGGATQYF.

This sequence joins TRBV6-1 and TRBJ1-1; D unclear. This CDR3 has 16 amino acids. V lost 2 bases to trimming and J lost 5 bases, with 18 bases between them. Looked up from germline, CDR1 is MNHNS and CDR2 is SASEGT. This chain's CDR3 is CASSERIKVPFTEAFF. In nucleotides, the CDR3 is TGTGCCAGCAGTGAAAGGATTAAGGTTCCTTTTACTGAAGCTTTCTTT.

This chain links TRBV7-3 with TRBJ2-3; 8 bases align to TRBD1. Germline loops: CDR1 SGHTA, CDR2 FQGTGA. The J segment lost 7 bases and the V segment lost 5 bases, leaving 11 bases of the junction unmatched. CDR3 length: 15 residues. The CDR3 DNA follows: TGTGCCAGCAGCCCGTCAGACAGGGGTAGAAATACGCAGTATTTT. Protein sequence: CASSPSDRGRNTQYF.

This chain uses TRBV6-5 with TRBJ1-1, with a weak D call TRBD1 (5 bases). The germline V gene encodes CDR1 MNHEY and CDR2 SVGAGI. V gave up 2 bases and J gave up 7 bases, with 17 bases separating them. CDR3 size: 15 residues. The CDR3 DNA sequence: TGTGCCAGCAGTTACGAGGGTCGTGGGGCTGGTGAAGCTTTCTTT. Protein product: CASSYEGRGAGEAFF.

The rearrangement joins TRBV4-3 to TRBJ2-1; TRBD2 matches 11 bases. The CDR3 totals 18 residues. Looked up from germline, CDR1 is LGHNA and CDR2 is YSLEER. Trimming cost V 0 bases and J 7 bases; bases outside gene matches: 11. Here the CDR3 DNA reads TGCGCCAGCAGCCAAGACCCCGGTCTAGCGGGAGGAGGGAATGAGCAGTTCTTC. It specifies CASSQDPGLAGGGNEQFF.

V and J are TRBV28 and TRBJ2-7, with unresolved D. In germline, CDR1 is MDHEN, CDR2 SYDVKM. The V end lost 10 bases, the J end lost 3 bases, and 16 bases lay between the germline ends. CDR3 length equals 13 residues. CDR3 in DNA: TGTGCCACCCGGGCCGCCATACTCTACGAGCAGTACTTC. Translation: CATRAAILYEQYF.

This rearrangement joins TRBV4-1 to TRBJ2-1; a possible D gene is TRBD1 (5 bases). V was cut by 2 bases and J by 4 bases, with 6 bases left in between. This CDR3 spans 13 amino acids. From germline, CDR1 is MGHRA and CDR2 YSYEKL. This CDR3 is CASSQNRYNEQFF. CDR3 nucleotide sequence: TGCGCCAGCAGCCAAAACAGGTACAATGAGCAGTTCTTC.

The rearrangement links TRBV4-1 to TRBJ1-5, with D possibly matching TRBD1 (5 bases). Germline-derived CDR1 and CDR2 are MGHRA and YSYEKL. Trimming removed 1 base at V and 7 bases at J, with 11 bases between. The CDR3 loop spans 14 amino acids. In nucleotides, the CDR3 is TGCGCCAGCAGCCAAGTCGCGAGGGGCCAGCCCCAGCATTTT. Translating it yields CASSQVARGQPQHF.

The J gene is TRBJ2-1, the V gene TRBV4-3; 9 bases are a match to TRBD2. In germline, CDR1 is LGHNA, CDR2 YSLEER. CDR3 length: 16 residues. Unmatched junction bases numbered 4, after V lost 0 bases and J lost 4 bases. The CDR3 region has the DNA TGCGCCAGCAGCCAAGAAGAGAGCGGGGGGTACAATGAGCAGTTCTTC. Protein product: CASSQEESGGYNEQFF.

Here the CDR3 DNA reads TGTGCCAGCAACCCAAGCACAGATACGCAGTATTTT. Protein product: CASNPSTDTQYF. The chain has TRBV7-9 and TRBJ2-3; D uncertain. The germline CDR1 and CDR2 sequences are SEHNR and FQNEAQ (reference sequence). The CDR3 sequence is 12 residues long. V lost 7 bases to trimming and J lost 0 bases, with 5 bases between them.

The V gene is TRBV28, the J gene TRBJ2-7; tentatively, D is TRBD1 (5 bases). Germline values: CDR1 MDHEN, CDR2 SYDVKM. Trimming left V 8 bases short and J 6 bases short, with 11 bases between. The CDR3 sequence is 11 residues long. CDR3 nucleotides: TGTGCCAGCTCAGGGTTTAGCGAGCAGTACTTC. Its translation: CASSGFSEQYF.

The chain couples TRBV2 to TRBJ2-1, with a possible D match to TRBD2 (6 bases). Trimming shortened V by 4 bases and J by 3 bases, and 7 bases separated the two germline ends. Germline V lookup: CDR1 SNHLY, CDR2 FYNNEI. This CDR3 contains 13 residues. The CDR3 DNA is TGTGCCAGCAGTGGACTAGTCTACAATGAGCAGTTCTTC. It translates to CASSGLVYNEQFF. Full variable domain (remainder filled in from reference TRBV2 and TRBJ2-1): EPEVTQTPSHQVTQMGQEVILRCVPISNHLYFYWYRQILGQKVEFLVSFYNNEISEKSEIFDDQFSVERPDGSNFTLKIRSTKLEDSAMYFCASSGLVYNEQFFGPGTRLTVL.

V gene TRBV7-7 combines with J gene TRBJ2-1; 10 positions agree with TRBD2. Germline V lookup: CDR1 SSHAT, CDR2 FNYEAQ (reference sequence). The junction had 10 bases not matched to a gene; V was cut back by 5 bases and J by 0 bases. The CDR3 contains 18 residues. CDR3 amino acids: CASSPGLASRHSYNEQFF. As DNA, the CDR3 is TGTGCCAGCAGCCCGGGACTAGCGTCACGACACTCCTACAATGAGCAGTTCTTC.